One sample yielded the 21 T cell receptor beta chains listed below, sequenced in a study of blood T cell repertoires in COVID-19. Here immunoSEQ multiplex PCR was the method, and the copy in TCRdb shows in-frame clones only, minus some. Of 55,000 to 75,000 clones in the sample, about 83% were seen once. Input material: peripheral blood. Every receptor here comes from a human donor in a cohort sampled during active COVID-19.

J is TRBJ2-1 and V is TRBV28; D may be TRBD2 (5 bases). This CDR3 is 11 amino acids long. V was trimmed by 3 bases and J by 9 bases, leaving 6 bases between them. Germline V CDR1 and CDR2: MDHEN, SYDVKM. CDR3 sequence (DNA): TGTGCCAGCAGTTTTGGAGGTGAGCAGTTCTTC. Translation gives CASSFGGEQFF.

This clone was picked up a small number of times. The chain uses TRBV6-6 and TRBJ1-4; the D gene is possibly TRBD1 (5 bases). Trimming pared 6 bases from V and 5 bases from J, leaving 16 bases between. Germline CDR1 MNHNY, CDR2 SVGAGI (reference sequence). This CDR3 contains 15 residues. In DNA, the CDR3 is TGTGCCAGCAGCCTACCAGGGCGGGGGAATGAAAAACTGTTTTTT. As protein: CASSLPGRGNEKLFF.

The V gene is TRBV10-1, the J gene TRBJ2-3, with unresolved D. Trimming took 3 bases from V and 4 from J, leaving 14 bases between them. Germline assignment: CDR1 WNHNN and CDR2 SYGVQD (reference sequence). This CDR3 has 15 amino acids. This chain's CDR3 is CASSEGEASADTQYF. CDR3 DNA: TGCGCCAGCAGTGAAGGAGAGGCGTCGGCAGATACGCAGTATTTT.

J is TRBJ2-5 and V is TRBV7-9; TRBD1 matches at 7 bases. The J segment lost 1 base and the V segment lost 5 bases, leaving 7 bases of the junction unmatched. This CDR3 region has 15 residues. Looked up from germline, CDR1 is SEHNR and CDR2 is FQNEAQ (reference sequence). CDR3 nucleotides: TGTGCCAGCAGCCCCAACAGGGGCTCCCAAGAGACCCAGTACTTC. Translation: CASSPNRGSQETQYF.

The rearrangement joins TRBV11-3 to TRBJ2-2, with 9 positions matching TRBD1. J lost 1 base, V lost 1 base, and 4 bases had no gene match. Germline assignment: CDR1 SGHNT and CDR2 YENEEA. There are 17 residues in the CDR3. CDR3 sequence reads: CASSLGPTGGNTGELFF. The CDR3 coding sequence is TGTGCCAGCAGCTTAGGCCCGACAGGGGGGAACACCGGGGAGCTGTTTTTT.

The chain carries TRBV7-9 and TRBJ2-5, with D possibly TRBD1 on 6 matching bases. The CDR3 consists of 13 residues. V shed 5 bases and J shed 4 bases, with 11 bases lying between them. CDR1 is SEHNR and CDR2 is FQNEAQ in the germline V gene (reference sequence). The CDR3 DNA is TGTGCCAGCAGCCAATCAGGGGTAGAGACCCAGTACTTC. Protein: CASSQSGVETQYF.

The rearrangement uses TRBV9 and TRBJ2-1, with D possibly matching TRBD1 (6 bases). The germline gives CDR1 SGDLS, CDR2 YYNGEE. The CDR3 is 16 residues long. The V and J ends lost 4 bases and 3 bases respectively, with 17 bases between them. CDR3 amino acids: CASSPQKTGIYNEQFF. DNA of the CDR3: TGTGCCAGCAGCCCTCAAAAGACAGGAATCTACAATGAGCAGTTCTTC.

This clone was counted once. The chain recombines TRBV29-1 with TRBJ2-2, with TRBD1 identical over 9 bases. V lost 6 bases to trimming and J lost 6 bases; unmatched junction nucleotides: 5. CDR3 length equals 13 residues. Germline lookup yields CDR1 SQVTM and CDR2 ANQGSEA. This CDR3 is CSVLQGAAGELFF. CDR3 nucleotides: TGCAGCGTGTTACAGGGGGCGGCCGGGGAGCTGTTTTTT.

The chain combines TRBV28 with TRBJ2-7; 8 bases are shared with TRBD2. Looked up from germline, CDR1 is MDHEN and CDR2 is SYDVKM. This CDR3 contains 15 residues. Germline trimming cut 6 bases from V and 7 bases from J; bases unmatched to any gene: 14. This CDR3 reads CASRWSLAGGGEQYF. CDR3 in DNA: TGTGCCAGCAGGTGGTCTCTAGCGGGCGGGGGTGAGCAGTACTTC.

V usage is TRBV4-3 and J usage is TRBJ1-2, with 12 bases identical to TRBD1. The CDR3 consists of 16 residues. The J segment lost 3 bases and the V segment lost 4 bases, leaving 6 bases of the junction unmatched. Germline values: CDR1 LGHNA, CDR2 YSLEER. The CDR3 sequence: CASSRAGTGGDYGYTF. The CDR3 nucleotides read TGCGCCAGCAGCCGAGCCGGGACAGGGGGCGACTATGGCTACACCTTC.

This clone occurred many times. DNA of the CDR3: TGTGCCAGTATCGCCCGAAGCGGGGAGGCAACTAATGAAAAACTGTTTTTT. It encodes CASIARSGEATNEKLFF. The chain couples TRBV19 to TRBJ1-4; D remains unclear. The CDR3 totals 17 residues. Per the germline V gene, CDR1 is LNHDA and CDR2 is SQIVND (reference sequence). Deletions cut 7 bases from V and 0 bases from J, with 18 bases between.

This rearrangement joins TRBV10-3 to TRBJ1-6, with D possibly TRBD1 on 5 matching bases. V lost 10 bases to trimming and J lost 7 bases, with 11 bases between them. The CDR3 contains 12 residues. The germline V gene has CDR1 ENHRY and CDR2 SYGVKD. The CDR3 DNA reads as TGTGCCACAAGCAGGGAAAATTCACCCCTCCACTTT. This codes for CATSRENSPLHF.

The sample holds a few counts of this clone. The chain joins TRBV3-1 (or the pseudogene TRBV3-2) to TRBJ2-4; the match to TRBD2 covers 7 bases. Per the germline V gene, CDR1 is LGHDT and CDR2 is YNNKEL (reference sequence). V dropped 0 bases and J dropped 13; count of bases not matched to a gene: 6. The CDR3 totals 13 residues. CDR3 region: CASSQDRPGGQYF. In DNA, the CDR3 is TGTGCCAGCAGCCAAGATCGCCCGGGAGGCCAGTACTTC.

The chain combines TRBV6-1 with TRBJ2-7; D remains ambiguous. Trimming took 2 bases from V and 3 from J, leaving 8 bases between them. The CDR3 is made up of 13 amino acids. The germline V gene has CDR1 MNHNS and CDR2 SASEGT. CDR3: CASSERRSYEQYF. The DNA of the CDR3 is TGTGCCAGCAGTGAAAGGAGAAGCTACGAGCAGTACTTC.

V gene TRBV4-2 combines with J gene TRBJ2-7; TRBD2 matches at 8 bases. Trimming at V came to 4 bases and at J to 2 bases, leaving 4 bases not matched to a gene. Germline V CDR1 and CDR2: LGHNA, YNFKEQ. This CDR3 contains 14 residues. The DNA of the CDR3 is TGTGCCAGCAGCCCGGGAGGGGGGGCCTACGAGCAGTACTTC. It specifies CASSPGGGAYEQYF.

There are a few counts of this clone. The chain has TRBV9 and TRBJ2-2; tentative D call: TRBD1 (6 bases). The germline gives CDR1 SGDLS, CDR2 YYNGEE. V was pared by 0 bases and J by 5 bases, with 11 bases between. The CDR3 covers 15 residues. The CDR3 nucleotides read TGTGCCAGCAGCGTAGGAGGGGGTGATACCGGGGAGCTGTTTTTT. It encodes CASSVGGGDTGELFF. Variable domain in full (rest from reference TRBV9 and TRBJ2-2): DSGVTQTPKHLITATGQRVTLRCSPRSGDLSVYWYQQSLDQGLQFLIQYYNGEERAKGNILERFSAQQFPDLHSELNLSSLELGDSALYFCASSVGGGDTGELFFGEGSRLTVL.

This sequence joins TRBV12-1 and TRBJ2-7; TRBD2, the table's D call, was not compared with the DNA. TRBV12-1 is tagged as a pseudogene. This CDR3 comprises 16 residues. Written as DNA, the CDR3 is TGTGCCAGCAGCTTTGAGGGGACTAGTTTTGATTGCGAGCAGTACTTC. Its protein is CASSFEGTSFDCEQYF.

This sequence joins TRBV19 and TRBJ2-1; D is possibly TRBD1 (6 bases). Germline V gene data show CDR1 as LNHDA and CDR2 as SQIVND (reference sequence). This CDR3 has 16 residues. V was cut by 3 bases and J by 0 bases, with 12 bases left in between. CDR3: CASSIAGQSSYNEQFF. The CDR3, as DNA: TGTGCCAGTAGTATCGCCGGACAGAGCTCCTACAATGAGCAGTTCTTC.

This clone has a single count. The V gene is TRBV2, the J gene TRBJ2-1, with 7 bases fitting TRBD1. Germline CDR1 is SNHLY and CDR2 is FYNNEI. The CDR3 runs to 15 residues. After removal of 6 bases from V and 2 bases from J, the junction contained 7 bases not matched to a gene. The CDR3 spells CASSATGVAYNEQFF. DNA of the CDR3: TGTGCCAGCAGCGCCACAGGGGTCGCCTACAATGAGCAGTTCTTC.

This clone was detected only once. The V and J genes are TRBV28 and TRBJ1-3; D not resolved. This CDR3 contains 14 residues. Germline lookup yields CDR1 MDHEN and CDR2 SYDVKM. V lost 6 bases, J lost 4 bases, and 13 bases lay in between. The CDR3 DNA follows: TGTGCCAGCAGAAGTACGGGAGCAGGAAACACCATATATTTT. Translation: CASRSTGAGNTIYF.

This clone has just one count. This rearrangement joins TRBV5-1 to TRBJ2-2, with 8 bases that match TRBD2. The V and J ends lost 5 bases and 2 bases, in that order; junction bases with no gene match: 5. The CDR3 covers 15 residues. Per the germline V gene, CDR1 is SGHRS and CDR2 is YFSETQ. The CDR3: CASRGGGPNTGELFF. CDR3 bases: TGCGCCAGCAGGGGCGGGGGGCCCAACACCGGGGAGCTGTTTTTT.